A single sample is the source of the 32 T cell receptor beta chains below, sequenced in a study of control samples from healthy donors and cancer patients. Some clones are missing from TCRdb's copy, which holds only in-frame ones; the method was immunoSEQ multiplex PCR. The profile shows tens of thousands of clones, roughly 91% of them singletons. The material sequenced was PBMCs. The receptors originated from a man in his forties or fifties with lung cancer.

CDR3 DNA sequence: TGTGCCAGCAGTTACTCGGGCTCGTACAATGAGCAGTTCTTC. Its protein is CASSYSGSYNEQFF. The V and J genes are TRBV6-5 and TRBJ2-1; unclear D gene. Trimming stripped 0 bases from V and 4 bases from J, with 7 bases between. The CDR3 spans 14 residues. CDR1 is MNHEY, CDR2 SVGAGI, per germline.

Only one count was recorded for this clone. DNA of the CDR3: TGTGCCTGGAGTGTACTAATGGGCGGCGGTCTCTCTGGAAACACCATATATTTT. Amino acids: CAWSVLMGGGLSGNTIYF. The rearrangement links TRBV30 to TRBJ1-3; D unresolved. This CDR3 is built from 18 residues. Germline CDR1 GTSNPN, CDR2 SVGIG (reference sequence). With 0 bases removed from V and 0 bases from J, the gap between germline ends came to 18 bases.

The chain recombines TRBV4-1 with TRBJ1-1; a possible D gene is TRBD1 (6 bases). Germline V gives CDR1 MGHRA, CDR2 YSYEKL. This CDR3 region has 15 residues. Trimming shortened V by 6 bases and J by 5 bases, and 19 bases separated the two germline ends. CDR3 DNA sequence: TGCGCCAGCAGAAAGGGAGGGGGTACGAGGACTGAAGCTTTCTTT. Protein product: CASRKGGGTRTEAFF.

The V and J genes are TRBV5-4 and TRBJ2-6; TRBD2 is a possible D gene (6 bases). Trimming cost V 2 bases and J 0 bases, with 12 bases left between them. Germline-derived CDR1 and CDR2 are SGHNT and YYREEE (reference sequence). This CDR3 is 17 amino acids long. The CDR3 region is CASSLPGLSSGANVLTF. The CDR3 coding sequence is TGTGCCAGCAGCTTACCGGGACTTTCCTCTGGGGCCAACGTCCTGACTTTC.

The chain employs TRBV19 and TRBJ1-5; no firm D call. Trimming cost V 1 base and J 4 bases, with 11 bases left between them. The CDR3 contains 15 residues. The germline gives CDR1 LNHDA, CDR2 SQIVND (reference sequence). The CDR3 spells CASSIAGLKNQPQHF. Here the CDR3 DNA reads TGTGCCAGTAGTATAGCTGGACTGAAGAATCAGCCCCAGCATTTT.

The chain carries TRBV20-1 and TRBJ2-5; 13 bases match TRBD2. V dropped 6 bases and J dropped 2; count of bases not matched to a gene: 6. Germline V gives CDR1 DFQATT, CDR2 SNEGSKA (reference sequence). This CDR3 contains 15 residues. CDR3 protein: CSASPTSGGQETQYF. The CDR3 region has the DNA TGCAGTGCGAGTCCGACTAGCGGGGGGCAAGAGACCCAGTACTTC.

The chain uses TRBV6-4 and TRBJ2-5; 7 nucleotides line up with TRBD1. The CDR3 runs to 14 residues. Germline V CDR1 and CDR2: MRHNA, SNTAGT. With 1 base clipped from V and 5 bases from J, the junction kept 4 bases outside the gene matches. The CDR3, as DNA: TGTGCCAGCAGTGACTGGTGCAGGGGGGAGACCCAGTACTTC. This encodes CASSDWCRGETQYF.

The chain links TRBV2 to TRBJ1-2; maybe TRBD1 (6 bases). The CDR3 is 12 amino acids. Germline values: CDR1 SNHLY, CDR2 FYNNEI. Trimming cost V 6 bases and J 8 bases, with 13 bases left between them. DNA of the CDR3: TGTGCCAGCAGCGCCGTGGGACACGGCTACACCTTC. Its protein is CASSAVGHGYTF.

This chain connects TRBV11-2 to TRBJ2-7; 8 positions match TRBD1. Germline trimming cut 7 bases from V and 0 bases from J; bases unmatched to any gene: 5. This CDR3 is built from 14 residues. The V gene's germline CDR1 is SGHAT and CDR2 FQNNGV. CDR3 nucleotide sequence: TGTGCCAGCACCCTGACAGGGGACTCCTACGAGCAGTACTTC. Its protein product is CASTLTGDSYEQYF.

V is TRBV7-2 and J is TRBJ2-5, with 12 bases lining up with TRBD2. The CDR3 is 15 residues long. Per the germline V gene, CDR1 is SGHTA and CDR2 is FQGNSA. Germline trimming cut 5 bases from V and 4 bases from J; bases unmatched to any gene: 5. The CDR3 DNA sequence: TGTGCCAGCAGCGTCTCTAGCGGGGGGGCAGAGACCCAGTACTTC. It yields the protein CASSVSSGGAETQYF.

This rearrangement joins TRBV11-2 to TRBJ2-7; D is unresolved. Germline-derived CDR1 and CDR2 are SGHAT and FQNNGV. V was cut by 5 bases and J by 3 bases, with 8 bases left in between. The CDR3 extends over 12 amino acids. The DNA for the CDR3 is TGTGCCAGCAGCCCCAGGTACTACGAGCAGTACTTC. Encoded protein: CASSPRYYEQYF.

The rearrangement uses TRBV10-2 and TRBJ1-3; D might be TRBD1 (5 bases). This CDR3 has 12 amino acids. Per germline, CDR1 WSHSY and CDR2 SAAADI. Between the trimmed V and J ends, which lost 8 bases and 2 bases, there was a span of 7 bases. CDR3 in DNA: TGCGCCAGCCAGGGCCCTGGAAACACCATATATTTT. The encoded protein is CASQGPGNTIYF.

This sequence joins TRBV6-5 and TRBJ2-5, with D tentatively TRBD2 (6 bases). Trimming cost V 5 bases and J 0 bases, with 13 bases left between them. Germline lookup yields CDR1 MNHEY and CDR2 SVGAGI. The CDR3 is made up of 15 amino acids. The DNA of the CDR3 is TGTGCCAGCAGTAGGCGGCGGGGACACCAAGAGACCCAGTACTTC. As protein: CASSRRRGHQETQYF.

J is TRBJ1-6 and V is TRBV7-6; D is unresolved. Per germline, CDR1 SGHVS and CDR2 FNYEAQ. V lost 0 bases and J 6 bases, leaving 9 bases between the germline ends. This CDR3 comprises 15 residues. DNA of the CDR3: TGTGCCAGCAGCTTAGCGCCACAGACTAATTCACCCCTCCACTTT. It specifies CASSLAPQTNSPLHF. The entire variable domain, with the rest obtained from reference TRBV7-6 and TRBJ1-6, is as follows: GAGVSQSPRYKVTKRGQDVALRCDPISGHVSLYWYRQALGQGPEFLTYFNYEAQQDKSGLPNDRFSAERPEGSISTLTIQRTEQRDSAMYRCASSLAPQTNSPLHFGNGTRLTVT.

The rearrangement joins TRBV6-5 to TRBJ1-2, with D possibly TRBD1 on 6 matching bases. Looked up from germline, CDR1 is MNHEY and CDR2 is SVGAGI. The ends were cut back, 6 bases at V and 8 bases at J, with 16 bases in the middle. The CDR3 covers 13 residues. This CDR3 is CASRTQGFQGYTF. CDR3 DNA: TGTGCCAGCAGAACTCAGGGGTTTCAAGGCTACACCTTC.

The chain links TRBV7-9 to TRBJ1-1, with D unresolved. CDR1 and CDR2 from the germline V gene are SEHNR and FQNEAQ (reference sequence). Trimming took 5 bases from V and 1 from J, leaving 17 bases between them. The CDR3 is 16 residues long. The CDR3 loop is CASSTHLGRKNTEAFF. DNA of the CDR3: TGTGCCAGCAGCACCCACCTCGGGCGGAAGAACACTGAAGCTTTCTTT.

The rearrangement uses TRBV5-1 and TRBJ2-1; tentatively, D is TRBD2 (6 bases). This CDR3 contains 18 residues. V lost 3 bases to trimming and J lost 0 bases, with 19 bases between them. Germline lookup yields CDR1 SGHRS and CDR2 YFSETQ. The CDR3: CASSSNSGTGSSYNEQFF. The CDR3 region has the DNA TGCGCCAGCAGCTCGAACTCGGGGACTGGGAGCTCCTACAATGAGCAGTTCTTC.

This chain joins TRBV11-2 and TRBJ1-2; D call uncertain. Trimming pared 2 bases from V and 6 bases from J, leaving 10 bases between. CDR1 and CDR2 from the germline V gene are SGHAT and FQNNGV. The length of the CDR3 is 13 residues. This CDR3 reads CASSLQAEDGYTF. The CDR3 nucleotides read TGTGCCAGCAGCTTACAGGCGGAGGATGGCTACACCTTC.

This clone has just one count. V usage is TRBV4-3 and J usage is TRBJ1-5; D unclear. Germline lookup yields CDR1 LGHNA and CDR2 YSLEER. CDR3 length: 14 amino acids. V lost 0 bases and J 4 bases, leaving 7 bases between the germline ends. CDR3 sequence (DNA): TGCGCCAGCAGCCAAGATTCAGGAAATCAGCCCCAGCATTTT. It yields the protein CASSQDSGNQPQHF.

The V and J genes are TRBV5-1 and TRBJ1-1, with a possible D match to TRBD1 (5 bases). In germline, CDR1 is SGHRS, CDR2 YFSETQ. This CDR3 has 15 residues. Trimming removed 4 bases at V and 3 bases at J, with 16 bases between. CDR3 loop: CASSISGGGDTEAFF. CDR3 in DNA: TGCGCCAGCAGCATCTCGGGCGGAGGGGACACTGAAGCTTTCTTT.

The chain recombines TRBV7-6 with TRBJ1-4, with D uncertain. V was trimmed by 5 bases and J by 4 bases, leaving 11 bases between them. Germline V gene sequence: CDR1 SGHVS, CDR2 FNYEAQ. This CDR3 is 14 amino acids long. This CDR3 is CASSPASYNEKLFF. DNA for the CDR3: TGTGCCAGCAGCCCAGCGTCGTATAATGAAAAACTGTTTTTT.

This rearrangement joins TRBV6-5 to TRBJ1-6; D not certain. Per the germline V gene, CDR1 is MNHEY and CDR2 is SVGAGI. Trimming pared 7 bases from V and 0 bases from J, leaving 7 bases between. The CDR3 is 14 residues long. This CDR3 reads CASKRYSYNSPLHF. The CDR3, as DNA: TGTGCCAGCAAACGATACTCCTATAATTCACCCCTCCACTTT.

The chain carries TRBV28 and TRBJ2-7, with 9 bases lining up with TRBD1. This CDR3 spans 17 amino acids. The trim removed 0 bases at V and 6 bases at J, leaving 12 bases unmatched. Germline CDR1 MDHEN, CDR2 SYDVKM. This CDR3 is CASSLWDLGQGPGEQYF. The CDR3 DNA follows: TGTGCCAGCAGTTTATGGGACTTGGGACAGGGCCCGGGCGAGCAGTACTTC.

This clone was seen once. V gene TRBV5-1 combines with J gene TRBJ2-5, with 7 bases aligning to TRBD1. This CDR3 has 15 amino acids. The germline V gene encodes CDR1 SGHRS and CDR2 YFSETQ. V trimming: 4 bases; J trimming: 3 bases; junction bases outside the gene matches: 9. This chain's CDR3 is CASSTGQLVEETQYF. CDR3 DNA: TGCGCCAGCAGCACGGGACAGCTAGTAGAAGAGACCCAGTACTTC.

The genes are TRBV3-1 (or the pseudogene TRBV3-2) and TRBJ1-2; a possible D gene is TRBD1 (6 bases). Trimming took off 0 bases at V and 6 bases at J, with 32 bases between the two ends. Germline V gene data show CDR1 as LGHDT and CDR2 as YNNKEL (reference sequence). The CDR3 runs to 21 residues. The CDR3 DNA follows: TGTGCCAGCAGCCAAGAAGTTGGGACATGGGGAGCACGGACAACTAGGGATGGCTACACCTTC. Protein sequence: CASSQEVGTWGARTTRDGYTF.

The chain combines TRBV6-2 or TRBV6-3 with TRBJ1-5; weak D call: TRBD1 (5 bases). There are 14 residues in the CDR3. Germline CDR1 MNHEY, CDR2 SVGEGT. The ends were cut back, 0 bases at V and 6 bases at J, with 9 bases in the middle. The CDR3, as DNA: TGTGCCAGCAGTTACTCGAATACAGGTCAGCCCCAGCATTTT. Translation: CASSYSNTGQPQHF.

This chain links TRBV5-4 with TRBJ2-2; the D is unclear. The V end lost 1 base, the J end lost 1 base, and 11 bases lay between the germline ends. The CDR3 runs to 16 residues. The germline V gene has CDR1 SGHNT and CDR2 YYREEE (reference sequence). This CDR3 reads CASSLQSPGNTGELFF. The CDR3 DNA reads TGTGCCAGCAGCTTGCAGTCTCCAGGGAACACCGGGGAGCTGTTTTTT.

V usage is TRBV6-2 or TRBV6-3 and J usage is TRBJ2-1; weak D call: TRBD2 (5 bases). Trimming shortened V by 4 bases and J by 9 bases, and 10 bases separated the two germline ends. The length of the CDR3 is 12 residues. Germline-derived CDR1 and CDR2 are MNHEY and SVGEGT. The CDR3 DNA reads as TGTGCCAGCAGTTTTCAAGGGAGTGAGCAGTTCTTC. Protein sequence: CASSFQGSEQFF.

This chain links TRBV6-1 with TRBJ1-3; unclear D gene. Germline V gene data show CDR1 as MNHNS and CDR2 as SASEGT. Between the trimmed V and J ends, which lost 1 base and 0 bases, there was a span of 7 bases. The CDR3 consists of 15 residues. The CDR3 region has the DNA TGTGCCAGCAGTGAAGGGATTATCTCTGGAAACACCATATATTTT. Protein product: CASSEGIISGNTIYF.

The chain couples TRBV7-9 to TRBJ1-5, with D tentatively TRBD1 (5 bases). The V end lost 1 base, the J end lost 6 bases, and 10 bases lay between the germline ends. From germline, CDR1 is SEHNR and CDR2 FQNEAQ (reference sequence). The CDR3 covers 14 residues. For the CDR3, the DNA is TGTGCCAGCAGCTTAGGGGGGATGGGTCAGCCCCAGCATTTT. This sequence encodes CASSLGGMGQPQHF.

The chain is built from TRBV5-4 and TRBJ2-7; D not certain. Trimming removed 1 base from V and 6 bases from J, with 8 bases in between. From germline, CDR1 is SGHNT and CDR2 YYREEE (reference sequence). The CDR3 covers 12 residues. The CDR3 DNA reads TGTGCCAGCAGCTTGTTTGGCAGCGAGCAGTACTTC. Translated, it gives CASSLFGSEQYF.

The J gene is TRBJ2-2, the V gene TRBV18; D perhaps matches TRBD2 (5 bases). This CDR3 spans 13 amino acids. Germline CDR1 reads KGHSH; CDR2 reads LQKENI. Trimming cost V 6 bases and J 4 bases, with 9 bases left between them. CDR3 nucleotides: TGTGCCAGCTCCGAGCGGTCCACCGGGGAGCTGTTTTTT. It yields the protein CASSERSTGELFF.